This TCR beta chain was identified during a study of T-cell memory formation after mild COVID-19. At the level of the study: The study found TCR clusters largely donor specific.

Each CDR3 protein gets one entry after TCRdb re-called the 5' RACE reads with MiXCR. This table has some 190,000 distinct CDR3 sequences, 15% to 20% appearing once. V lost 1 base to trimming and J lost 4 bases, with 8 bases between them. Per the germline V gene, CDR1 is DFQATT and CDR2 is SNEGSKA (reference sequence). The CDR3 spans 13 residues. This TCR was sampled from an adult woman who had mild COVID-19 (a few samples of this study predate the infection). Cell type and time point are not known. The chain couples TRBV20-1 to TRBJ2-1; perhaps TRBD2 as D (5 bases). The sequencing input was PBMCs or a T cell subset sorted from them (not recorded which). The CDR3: CSARAGGYNEQFF. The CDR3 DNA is TGCAGTGCTAGAGCGGGCGGGTACAATGAGCAGTTCTTC.